A single sample is the source of the 11 T cell receptor beta chains below, sequenced in a study of T cells in localized non-small cell lung cancer. Clones were read by immunoSEQ multiplex PCR, and TCRdb kept only the in-frame ones, dropping some. The data contain 30,000 to 40,000 clones, around 80% of them seen just once; the ten biggest clones take up around 34%. Sequences were derived from peripheral blood, sampled before any cancer treatment. The receptor set was obtained from a male donor aged 60 or over with stage II squamous cell lung carcinoma.

The rearrangement uses TRBV19 and TRBJ2-1; 9 positions match TRBD2. Trimming removed 3 bases from V and 4 bases from J; junction bases left unmatched: 4. This CDR3 comprises 15 residues. Germline lookup yields CDR1 LNHDA and CDR2 SQIVND (reference sequence). The CDR3 DNA is TGTGCCAGTAGTATCGGGCTAGCGGGATACAATGAGCAGTTCTTC. Residues: CASSIGLAGYNEQFF.

This clone was seen a handful of times. This chain connects TRBV13 to TRBJ1-1, with D possibly TRBD1 on 6 matching bases. V lost 6 bases to trimming and J lost 7 bases, with 12 bases between them. CDR1 and CDR2 (germline): PRHDT, FYEKMQ (reference sequence). This CDR3 comprises 12 residues. CDR3 in amino acids: CASSYEQGEAFF. The CDR3, as DNA: TGTGCCAGCAGTTACGAACAGGGTGAAGCTTTCTTT. Complete variable domain (other parts from reference TRBV13 and TRBJ1-1): AAGVIQSPRHLIKEKRETATLKCYPIPRHDTVYWYQQGPGQDPQFLISFYEKMQSDKGSIPDRFSAQQFSDYHSELNMSSLELGDSALYFCASSYEQGEAFFGQGTRLTVV.

The chain couples TRBV5-5 to TRBJ1-1, with D uncertain. The CDR3 sequence is 12 residues long. Trimming stripped 0 bases from V and 3 bases from J, with 3 bases between. In germline, CDR1 is SGHKS, CDR2 YYEKEE (reference sequence). For the CDR3, the DNA is TGTGCCAGCAGCTTGGCGGACACTGAAGCTTTCTTT. Translated, it gives CASSLADTEAFF.

The chain joins TRBV7-2 to TRBJ2-7; 8 bases fit TRBD1. The CDR3 sequence is 14 residues long. Germline V lookup: CDR1 SGHTA, CDR2 FQGNSA. V gave up 4 bases and J gave up 3 bases; unmatched junction bases: 5. The DNA for the CDR3 is TGTGCCAGCAGCTCTCAGGGGGCACGCTACGAGCAGTACTTC. Its protein is CASSSQGARYEQYF.

The chain joins TRBV2 to TRBJ2-7; 9 bases map to TRBD1. Germline lookup yields CDR1 SNHLY and CDR2 FYNNEI. Trimming removed 3 bases from V and 1 base from J; junction bases left unmatched: 4. This CDR3 spans 15 amino acids. CDR3 bases: TGTGCCAGCAGTGACGAGGGGACAGGGTCCTACGAGCAGTACTTC. This translates into CASSDEGTGSYEQYF.

The V call is TRBV9, the J call TRBJ2-6; no clear D gene. This CDR3 contains 14 residues. The germline CDR1 and CDR2 sequences are SGDLS and YYNGEE. Trimming removed 4 bases from V and 2 bases from J, with 7 bases in between. The CDR3 DNA reads TGTGCCAGCAGCCGCGAGCCTGGGGCCAACGTCCTGACTTTC. Amino acid sequence: CASSREPGANVLTF.

This sequence joins TRBV4-1 and TRBJ2-1, with 8 nucleotides matching TRBD2. Germline CDR1 MGHRA, CDR2 YSYEKL. V dropped 0 bases and J dropped 5; count of bases not matched to a gene: 6. This CDR3 spans 16 amino acids. CDR3 in amino acids: CASSQDGLAGDNEQFF. The CDR3 DNA is TGCGCCAGCAGCCAAGATGGACTAGCCGGCGACAATGAGCAGTTCTTC.

Written as DNA, the CDR3 is TGCGCCAGCACCCCCTCGGTGAACACTGAAGCTTTCTTT. Translated, it gives CASTPSVNTEAFF. J is TRBJ1-1 and V is TRBV10-1; D unclear. V lost 7 bases to trimming and J lost 0 bases, with 9 bases between them. Germline V lookup: CDR1 WNHNN, CDR2 SYGVQD (reference sequence). This CDR3 is 13 amino acids long.

The chain links TRBV5-1 to TRBJ2-1, with 11 positions matching TRBD2. CDR1 and CDR2 from the germline V gene are SGHRS and YFSETQ. The trim removed 1 base at V and 0 bases at J, leaving 9 bases unmatched. This CDR3 is built from 19 residues. CDR3 sequence: CASSLTSGGLMSSYNEQFF. The CDR3 region has the DNA TGCGCCAGCAGCTTGACTAGCGGGGGCCTAATGAGCTCCTACAATGAGCAGTTCTTC.

This sequence joins TRBV5-5 and TRBJ2-7, with TRBD2 matching 7 bases. This CDR3 is built from 15 residues. The V gene end was trimmed by 4 bases and the J gene end by 2 bases; junction bases not matched to a gene: 9. Germline CDR1 is SGHKS and CDR2 is YYEKEE (reference sequence). The DNA of the CDR3 is TGTGCCAGCAGCGACCTTCCCGGGGGGACCTACGAGCAGTACTTC. Protein sequence: CASSDLPGGTYEQYF.

The chain is built from TRBV6-5 and TRBJ2-5, with a possible D match to TRBD2 (6 bases). Germline-derived CDR1 and CDR2 are MNHEY and SVGAGI. V lost 5 bases and J 4 bases, leaving 17 bases between the germline ends. This CDR3 is built from 15 residues. The CDR3 reads CASSARGSLGETQYF. The CDR3 DNA reads as TGTGCCAGCAGTGCCCGGGGGTCTCTGGGAGAGACCCAGTACTTC.